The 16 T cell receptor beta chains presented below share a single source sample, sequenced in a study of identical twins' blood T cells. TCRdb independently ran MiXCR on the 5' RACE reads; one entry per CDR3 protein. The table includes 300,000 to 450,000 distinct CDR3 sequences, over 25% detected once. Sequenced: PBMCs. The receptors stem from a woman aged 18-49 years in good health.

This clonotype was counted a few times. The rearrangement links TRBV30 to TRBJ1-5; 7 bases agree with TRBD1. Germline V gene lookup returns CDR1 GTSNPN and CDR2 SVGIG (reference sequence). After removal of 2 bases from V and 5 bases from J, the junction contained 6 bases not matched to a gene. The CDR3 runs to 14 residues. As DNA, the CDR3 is TGTGCCTGGAGTCTAGGGACAGCCTATCAGCCCCAGCATTTT. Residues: CAWSLGTAYQPQHF.

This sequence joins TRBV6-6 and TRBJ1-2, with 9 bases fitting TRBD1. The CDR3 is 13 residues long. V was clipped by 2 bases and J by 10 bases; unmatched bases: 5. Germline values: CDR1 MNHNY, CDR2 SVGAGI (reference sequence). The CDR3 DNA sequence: TGTGCCAGCAGTTACGTGGACAGGGGTGACTACACCTTC. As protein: CASSYVDRGDYTF.

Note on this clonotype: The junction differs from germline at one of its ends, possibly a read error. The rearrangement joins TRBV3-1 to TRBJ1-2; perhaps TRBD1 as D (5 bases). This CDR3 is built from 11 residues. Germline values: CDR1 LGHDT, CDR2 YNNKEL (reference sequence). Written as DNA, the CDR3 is TGTGCCAGCAGCGAATGGGGGGGAAAGGTCTTC. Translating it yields CASSEWGGKVF.

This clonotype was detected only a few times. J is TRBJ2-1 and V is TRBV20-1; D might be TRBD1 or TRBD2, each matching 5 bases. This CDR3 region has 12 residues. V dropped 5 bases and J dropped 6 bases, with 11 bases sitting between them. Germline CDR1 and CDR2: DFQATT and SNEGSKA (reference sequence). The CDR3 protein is CSAHGTTNEQFF. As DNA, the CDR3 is TGCAGTGCTCATGGGACCACCAATGAGCAGTTCTTC.

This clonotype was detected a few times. The CDR3 DNA reads TGTGCCAGCAGTGAGTTGGCAGGCTCTAAGTTGAGCTACACCTTC. Its translation is CASSELAGSKLSYTF. The V gene is TRBV2, the J gene TRBJ1-2; no firm D call. This CDR3 is 15 amino acids long. Trimming removed 3 bases from V and 9 bases from J, with 20 bases in between. The germline V gene has CDR1 SNHLY and CDR2 FYNNEI. The variable domain in full, completed from reference TRBV2 and TRBJ1-2, reads EPEVTQTPSHQVTQMGQEVILRCVPISNHLYFYWYRQILGQKVEFLVSFYNNEISEKSEIFDDQFSVERPDGSNFTLKIRSTKLEDSAMYFCASSELAGSKLSYTFGSGTRLTVV.

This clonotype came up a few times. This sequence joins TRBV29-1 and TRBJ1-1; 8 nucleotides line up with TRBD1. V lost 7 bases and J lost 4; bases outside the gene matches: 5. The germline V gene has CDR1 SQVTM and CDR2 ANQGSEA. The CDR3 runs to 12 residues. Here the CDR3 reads CSGNRGSTEAFF. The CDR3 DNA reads TGCAGCGGTAACAGGGGGTCCACTGAAGCTTTCTTT.

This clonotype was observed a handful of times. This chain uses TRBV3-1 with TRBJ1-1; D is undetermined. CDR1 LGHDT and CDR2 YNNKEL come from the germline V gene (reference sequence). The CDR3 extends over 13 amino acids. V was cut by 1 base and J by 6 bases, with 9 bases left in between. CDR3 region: CASSQGDWAEAFF. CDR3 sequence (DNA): TGTGCCAGCAGCCAAGGTGATTGGGCTGAAGCTTTCTTT.

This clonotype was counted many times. CDR3 nucleotide sequence: TGTGCCAGCAGTTTAATGGGGGGTCCACACAATGAGCAGTTCTTC. Translated, it gives CASSLMGGPHNEQFF. This chain connects TRBV28 to TRBJ2-1, with a tentative D call TRBD2 (6 bases). Germline lookup yields CDR1 MDHEN and CDR2 SYDVKM. The CDR3 spans 15 residues. Trimming shortened V by 2 bases and J by 5 bases, and 13 bases separated the two germline ends.

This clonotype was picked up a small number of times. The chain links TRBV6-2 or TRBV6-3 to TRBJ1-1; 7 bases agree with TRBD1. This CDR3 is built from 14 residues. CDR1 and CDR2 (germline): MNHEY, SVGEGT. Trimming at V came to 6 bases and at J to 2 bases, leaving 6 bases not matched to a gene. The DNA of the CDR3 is TGTGCCAGCAGAAACAGGGGAGTTAACACTGAAGCTTTCTTT. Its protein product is CASRNRGVNTEAFF.

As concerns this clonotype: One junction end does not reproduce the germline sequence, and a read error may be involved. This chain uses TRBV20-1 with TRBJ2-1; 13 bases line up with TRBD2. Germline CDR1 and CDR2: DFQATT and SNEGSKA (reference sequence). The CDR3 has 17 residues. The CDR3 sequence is CSASGTSGTLSNNEQFF. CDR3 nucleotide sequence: TGCAGTGCTAGTGGGACTAGCGGGACTCTCTCCAACAATGAGCAGTTCTTC.

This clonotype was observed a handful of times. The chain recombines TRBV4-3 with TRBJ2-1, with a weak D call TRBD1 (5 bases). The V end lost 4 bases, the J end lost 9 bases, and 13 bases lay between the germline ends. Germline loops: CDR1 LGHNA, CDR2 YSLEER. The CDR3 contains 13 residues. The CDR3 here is CASSPLVQGEQFF. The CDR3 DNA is TGCGCCAGCAGCCCCCTGGTTCAGGGTGAGCAGTTCTTC.

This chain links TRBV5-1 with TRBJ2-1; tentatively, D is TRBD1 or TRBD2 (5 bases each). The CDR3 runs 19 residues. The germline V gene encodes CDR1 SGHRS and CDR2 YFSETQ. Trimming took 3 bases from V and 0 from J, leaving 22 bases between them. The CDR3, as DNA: TGCGCCAGCAGCTCGAGAGGGAGTACAGGTCCCAGCTCCTACAATGAGCAGTTCTTC. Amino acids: CASSSRGSTGPSSYNEQFF.

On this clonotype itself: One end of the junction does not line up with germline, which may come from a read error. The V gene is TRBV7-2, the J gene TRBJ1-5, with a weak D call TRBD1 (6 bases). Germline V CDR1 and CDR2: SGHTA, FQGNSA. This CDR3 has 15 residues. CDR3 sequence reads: CAGSLVGGSNQPQHF. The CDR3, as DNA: TGTGCCGGCAGCTTAGTTGGGGGCAGCAATCAGCCCCAGCATTTT. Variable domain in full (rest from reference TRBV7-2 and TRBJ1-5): GAGVSQSPSNKVTEKGKDVELRCDPISGHTALYWYRQSLGQGLEFLIYFQGNSAPDKSGLPSDRFSAERTGGSVSTLTIQRTQQEDSAVYLCAGSLVGGSNQPQHFGDGTRLSIL.

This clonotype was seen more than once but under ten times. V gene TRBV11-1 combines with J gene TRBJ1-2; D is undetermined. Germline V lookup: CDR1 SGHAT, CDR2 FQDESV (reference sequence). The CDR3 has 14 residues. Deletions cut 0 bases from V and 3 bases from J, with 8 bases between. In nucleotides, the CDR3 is TGTGCCAGCAGCTTAGCGCCAGGATACTATGGCTACACCTTC. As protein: CASSLAPGYYGYTF.

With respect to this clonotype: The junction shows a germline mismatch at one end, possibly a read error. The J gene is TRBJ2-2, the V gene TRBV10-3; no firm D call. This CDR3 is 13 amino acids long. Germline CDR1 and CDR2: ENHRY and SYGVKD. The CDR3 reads CVISESTTGELFF. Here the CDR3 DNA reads TGTGTCATCAGTGAGTCAACTACCGGGGAGCTGTTTTTT.

In DNA, the CDR3 is TGTGCCAGCAGCCCTGAGTATACGCAGTATTTT. Translation: CASSPEYTQYF. The V and J genes are TRBV7-2 and TRBJ2-3; D is ambiguous. The CDR3 sequence is 11 residues long. From germline, CDR1 is SGHTA and CDR2 FQGNSA. V lost 5 bases to trimming and J lost 7 bases, with 7 bases between them.